This T cell receptor (beta chain) was profiled in a study of blood T cell repertoires in COVID-19. The germline CDR1 and CDR2 sequences are SEHNR and FQNEAQ (reference sequence). V was clipped by 6 bases and J by 2 bases; unmatched bases: 8. The CDR3 is 15 amino acids. Study processing details: Amplification with reference gene primers provided the estimates of nucleated cell counts. The method was immunoSEQ multiplex PCR; TCRdb's version includes in-frame clones alone and lacks a portion of them. D and trimming were read from the DNA, whereas the V and J calls and clone size are those reported in that table. The top ten clones hold more than 1% of a sample with approximately 270,000 clones, 91% of them seen once.

The sample comprised PBMCs or T cells enriched from blood (not recorded which). This sequence joins TRBV7-9 and TRBJ2-7; 9 nucleotides match TRBD2. This receptor was taken from a human donor in a cohort exposed to, infected with or recovered from COVID-19 (not recorded which). The donor label of this sample is uncertain. The CDR3 sequence is CASSSLAGETYEQYF. The CDR3 region has the DNA TGTGCCAGCAGTTCTTTAGCGGGGGAAACCTACGAGCAGTACTTC. Using reference TRBV7-9 and TRBJ2-7 for the parts outside the CDR3, the full variable domain is DTGVSQNPRHKITKRGQNVTFRCDPISEHNRLYWYRQTLGQGPEFLTYFQNEAQLEKSRLLSDRFSAERPKGSFSTLEIQRTEQGDSAMYLCASSSLAGETYEQYFGPGTRLTVT.